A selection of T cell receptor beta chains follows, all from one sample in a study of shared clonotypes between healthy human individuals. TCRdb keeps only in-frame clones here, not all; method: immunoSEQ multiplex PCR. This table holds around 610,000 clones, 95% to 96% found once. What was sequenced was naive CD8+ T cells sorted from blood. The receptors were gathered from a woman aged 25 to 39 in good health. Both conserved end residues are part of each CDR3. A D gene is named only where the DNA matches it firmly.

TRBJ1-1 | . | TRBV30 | TGTGCCTGGGGGGATACAGGGGAAGCTTTCTTT | CAWGDTGEAFF
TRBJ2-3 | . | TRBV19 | TGTGCCAGTAGTATAGACTTCACAGATACGCAGTATTTT | CASSIDFTDTQYF
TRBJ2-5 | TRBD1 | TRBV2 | TGTGCCACCGACAGGGGGCAGGAGGAGACCCAGTACTTC | CATDRGQEETQYF
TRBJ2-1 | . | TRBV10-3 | TGTGCCATCAGTGAGTCAGCGGGTTCCTACAATGAGCAGTTCTTC | CAISESAGSYNEQFF
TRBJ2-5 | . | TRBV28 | TGTGCCAGCAGTTGGAGAGGCCTAGAACAAGAGACCCAGTACTTC | CASSWRGLEQETQYF
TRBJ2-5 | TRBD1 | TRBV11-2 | TGTGCCAGCAGCTTTGGGACAGGGGGTCCTCAAGAGACCCAGTACTTC | CASSFGTGGPQETQYF
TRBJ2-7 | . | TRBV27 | TGTGCCAGCAGTTCGGCGGGATCCGTCTACGAGCAGTACTTC | CASSSAGSVYEQYF
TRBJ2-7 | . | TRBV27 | TGTGCCAGCAAGGCCGGGACGGGCTACGAGCAGTACTTC | CASKAGTGYEQYF
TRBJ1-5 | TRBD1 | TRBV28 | TGTGCCAGCAACCCGACAGGGAGAAGCAATCAGCCCCAGCATTTT | CASNPTGRSNQPQHF
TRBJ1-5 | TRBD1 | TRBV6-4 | TGTGCCAGCAGGAGCAACAGGGGGCTGTCCAATCAGCCCCAGCATTTT | CASRSNRGLSNQPQHF
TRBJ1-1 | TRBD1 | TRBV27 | TGTGCCAGCAGGGACAGGGGGCTTATCACTGAAGCTTTCTTT | CASRDRGLITEAFF
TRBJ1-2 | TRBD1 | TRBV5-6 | TGTGCCAGCAGCCAAGGGACAGGGGGCCTCTATGGCTACACCTTC | CASSQGTGGLYGYTF
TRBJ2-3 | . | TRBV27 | TGTGCCAGCAGTGTAAGACAGGTTGTTATCGGGGCCCTCACAGATACGCAGTATTTT | CASSVRQVVIGALTDTQYF
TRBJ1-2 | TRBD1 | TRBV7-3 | TGTGCCAGCAGCTACGGGACAGGCCTCTATGGCTACACCTTC | CASSYGTGLYGYTF
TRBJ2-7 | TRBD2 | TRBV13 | TGTGCCAGCAGCCCCACCCTCCTAGCGGGGACGTACGAGCAGTACTTC | CASSPTLLAGTYEQYF
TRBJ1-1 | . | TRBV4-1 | TGCGCCAGCAGCCACGCAGGGGCCTATACTTTCTTT | CASSHAGAYTFF